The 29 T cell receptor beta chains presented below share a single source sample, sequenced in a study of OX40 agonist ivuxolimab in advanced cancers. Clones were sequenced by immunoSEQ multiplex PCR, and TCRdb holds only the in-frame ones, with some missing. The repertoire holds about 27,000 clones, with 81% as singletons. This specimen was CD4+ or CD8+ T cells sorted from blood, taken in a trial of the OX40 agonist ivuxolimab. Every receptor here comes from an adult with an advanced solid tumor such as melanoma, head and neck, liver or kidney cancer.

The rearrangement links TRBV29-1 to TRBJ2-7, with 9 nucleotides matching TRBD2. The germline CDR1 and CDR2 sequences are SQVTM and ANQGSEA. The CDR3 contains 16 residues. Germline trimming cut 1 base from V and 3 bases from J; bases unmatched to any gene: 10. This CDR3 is CSVEGLSTSGFYEQYF. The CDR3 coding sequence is TGCAGCGTTGAAGGACTCTCGACTAGCGGTTTCTACGAGCAGTACTTC.

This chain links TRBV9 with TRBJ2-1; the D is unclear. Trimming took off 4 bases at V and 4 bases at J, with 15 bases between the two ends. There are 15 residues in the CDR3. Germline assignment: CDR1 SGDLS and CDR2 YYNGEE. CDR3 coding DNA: TGTGCCAGCAGCCCGGGTGGGGTCCCGTACAATGAGCAGTTCTTC. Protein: CASSPGGVPYNEQFF.

The chain's CDR3 is CASSIGQGYYEQYF. In DNA form, the CDR3 reads TGTGCCAGCAGCATTGGTCAGGGTTACTACGAGCAGTACTTC. J is TRBJ2-7 and V is TRBV5-4; TRBD1 might be the D (5 bases). V lost 4 bases and J 3 bases, leaving 14 bases between the germline ends. The CDR3 spans 14 residues. Germline CDR1 SGHNT, CDR2 YYREEE (reference sequence). Combining the CDR3 with reference TRBV5-4 and TRBJ2-7 gives the whole variable domain ETGVTQSPTHLIKTRGQQVTLRCSSQSGHNTVSWYQQALGQGPQFIFQYYREEENGRGNFPPRFSGLQFPNYSSELNVNALELDDSALYLCASSIGQGYYEQYFGPGTRLTVT.

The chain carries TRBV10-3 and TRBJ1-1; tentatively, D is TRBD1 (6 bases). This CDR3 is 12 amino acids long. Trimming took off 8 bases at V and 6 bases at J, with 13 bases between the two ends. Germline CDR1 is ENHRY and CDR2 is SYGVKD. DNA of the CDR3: TGTGCCATCGGGAACAGGGTCCCTGAAGCTTTCTTT. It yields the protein CAIGNRVPEAFF.

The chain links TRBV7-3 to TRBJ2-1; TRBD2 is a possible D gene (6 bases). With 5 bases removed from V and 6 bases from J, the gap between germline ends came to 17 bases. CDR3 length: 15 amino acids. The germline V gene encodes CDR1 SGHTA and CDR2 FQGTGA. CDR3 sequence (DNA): TGTGCCAGCAGCGTCACGACTAGTCCTCTCAATGAGCAGTTCTTC. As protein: CASSVTTSPLNEQFF.

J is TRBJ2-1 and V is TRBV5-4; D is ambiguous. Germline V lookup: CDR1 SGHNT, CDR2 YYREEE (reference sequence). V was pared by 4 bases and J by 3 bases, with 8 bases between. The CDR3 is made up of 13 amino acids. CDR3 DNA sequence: TGTGCCAGCAGCGACTTAGTCTACAATGAGCAGTTCTTC. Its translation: CASSDLVYNEQFF. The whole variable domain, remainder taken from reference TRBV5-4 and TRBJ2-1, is ETGVTQSPTHLIKTRGQQVTLRCSSQSGHNTVSWYQQALGQGPQFIFQYYREEENGRGNFPPRFSGLQFPNYSSELNVNALELDDSALYLCASSDLVYNEQFFGPGTRLTVL.

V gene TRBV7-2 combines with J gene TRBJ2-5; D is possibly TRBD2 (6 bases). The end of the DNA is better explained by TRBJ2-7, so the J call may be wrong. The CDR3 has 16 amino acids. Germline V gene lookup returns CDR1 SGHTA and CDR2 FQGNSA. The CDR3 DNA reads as TGTGCCAGCAGCTTTAATGGGGAGGAGAACCAATACGAGCAGTACTTC. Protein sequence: CASSFNGEENQYEQYF.

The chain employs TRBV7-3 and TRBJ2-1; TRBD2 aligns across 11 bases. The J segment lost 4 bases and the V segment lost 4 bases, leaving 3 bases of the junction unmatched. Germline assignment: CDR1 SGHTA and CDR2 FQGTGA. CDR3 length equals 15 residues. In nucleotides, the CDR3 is TGTGCCAGCAGCTCTAGCGGGGGGTTTTACAATGAGCAGTTCTTC. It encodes CASSSSGGFYNEQFF.

CDR3 coding DNA: TGCAGCGTTACCGGGACAGGGGCCTACAATGAGCAGTTCTTC. Amino acid sequence: CSVTGTGAYNEQFF. The rearrangement uses TRBV29-1 and TRBJ2-1; 10 bases fit TRBD1. V lost 5 bases and J lost 2; bases outside the gene matches: 3. The CDR3 totals 14 residues. The germline V gene encodes CDR1 SQVTM and CDR2 ANQGSEA.

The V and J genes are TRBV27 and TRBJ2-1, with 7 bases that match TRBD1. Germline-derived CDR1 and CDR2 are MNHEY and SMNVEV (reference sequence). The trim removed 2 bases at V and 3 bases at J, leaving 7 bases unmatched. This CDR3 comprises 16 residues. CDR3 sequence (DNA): TGTGCCAGCAGTTTAAGAGGGGGCTCAGGCTACAATGAGCAGTTCTTC. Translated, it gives CASSLRGGSGYNEQFF.

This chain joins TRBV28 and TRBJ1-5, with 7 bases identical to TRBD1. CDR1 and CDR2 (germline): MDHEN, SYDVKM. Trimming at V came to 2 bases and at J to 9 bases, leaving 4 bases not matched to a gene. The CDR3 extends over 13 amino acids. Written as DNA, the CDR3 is TGTGCCAGCAGTTTAACAGGGGTGAGGCCCCAGCATTTT. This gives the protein CASSLTGVRPQHF.

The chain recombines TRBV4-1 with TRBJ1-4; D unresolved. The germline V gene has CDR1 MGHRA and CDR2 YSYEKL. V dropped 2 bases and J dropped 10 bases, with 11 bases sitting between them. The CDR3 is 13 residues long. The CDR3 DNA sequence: TGCGCCAGCAGCCAACTGTTAGGAATAAAACTGTTTTTT. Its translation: CASSQLLGIKLFF.

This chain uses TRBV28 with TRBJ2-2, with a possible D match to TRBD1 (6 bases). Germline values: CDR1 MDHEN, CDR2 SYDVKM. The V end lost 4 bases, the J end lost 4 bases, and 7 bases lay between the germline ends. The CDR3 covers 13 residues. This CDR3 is CASSSDSTGELFF. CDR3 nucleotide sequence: TGTGCCAGCAGTTCGGACAGCACCGGGGAGCTGTTTTTT.

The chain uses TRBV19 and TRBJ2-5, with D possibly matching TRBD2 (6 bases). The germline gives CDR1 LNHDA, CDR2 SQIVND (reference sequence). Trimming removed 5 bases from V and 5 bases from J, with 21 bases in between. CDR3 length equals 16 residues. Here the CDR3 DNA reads TGTGCCAGTAGTGAGGGACTGGGCAGCCTCCGGGAGACCCAGTACTTC. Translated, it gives CASSEGLGSLRETQYF.

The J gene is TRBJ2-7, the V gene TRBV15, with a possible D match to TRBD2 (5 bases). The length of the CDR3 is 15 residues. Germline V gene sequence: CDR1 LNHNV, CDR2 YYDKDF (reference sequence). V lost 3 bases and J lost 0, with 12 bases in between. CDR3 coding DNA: TGTGCCACCAGCAGTTCCCCGGGGTCCTCCTACGAGCAGTACTTC. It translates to CATSSSPGSSYEQYF.

The CDR3 DNA reads as TGTGCCAGCAGTTTAGTAGGCGTTTATCGCGATGGCTACACCTTC. Encoded protein: CASSLVGVYRDGYTF. This rearrangement joins TRBV27 to TRBJ1-2; D gene uncertain. This CDR3 has 15 amino acids. V was pared by 2 bases and J by 6 bases, with 16 bases between. The V gene's germline CDR1 is MNHEY and CDR2 SMNVEV (reference sequence).

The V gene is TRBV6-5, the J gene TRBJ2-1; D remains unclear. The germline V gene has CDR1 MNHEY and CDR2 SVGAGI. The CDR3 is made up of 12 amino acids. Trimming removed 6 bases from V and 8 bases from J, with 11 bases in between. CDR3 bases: TGTGCCAGCAGCTTCGGTCCATATGAGCAGTTCTTC. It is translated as CASSFGPYEQFF.

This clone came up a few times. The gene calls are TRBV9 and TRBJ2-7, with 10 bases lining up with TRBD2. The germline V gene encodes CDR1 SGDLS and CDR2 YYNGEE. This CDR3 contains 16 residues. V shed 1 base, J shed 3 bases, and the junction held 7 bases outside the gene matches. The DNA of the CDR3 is TGTGCCAGCAGCGTAACTAGGACTAGCGGCCGCTACGAGCAGTACTTC. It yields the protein CASSVTRTSGRYEQYF.

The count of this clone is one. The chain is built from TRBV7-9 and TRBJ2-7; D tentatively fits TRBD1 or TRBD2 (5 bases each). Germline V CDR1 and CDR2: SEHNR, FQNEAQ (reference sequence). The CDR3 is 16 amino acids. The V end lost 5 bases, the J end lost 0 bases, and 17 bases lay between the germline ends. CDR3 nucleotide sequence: TGTGCCAGCAGCATAACGAGTGGGGGAGACTCCTACGAGCAGTACTTC. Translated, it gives CASSITSGGDSYEQYF.

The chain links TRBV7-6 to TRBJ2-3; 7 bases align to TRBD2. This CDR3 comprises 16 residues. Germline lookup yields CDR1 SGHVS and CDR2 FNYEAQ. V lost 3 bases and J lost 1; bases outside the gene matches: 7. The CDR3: CASSLIGGYGTDTQYF. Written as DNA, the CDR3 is TGTGCCAGCAGCTTGATCGGGGGGTATGGCACAGATACGCAGTATTTT.

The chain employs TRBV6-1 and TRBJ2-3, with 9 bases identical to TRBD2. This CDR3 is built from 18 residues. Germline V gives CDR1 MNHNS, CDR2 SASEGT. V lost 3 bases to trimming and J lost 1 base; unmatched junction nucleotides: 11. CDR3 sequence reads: CASSEYQRSGGRTDTQYF. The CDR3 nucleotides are TGTGCCAGCAGTGAGTACCAGCGTAGCGGGGGACGCACAGATACGCAGTATTTT.

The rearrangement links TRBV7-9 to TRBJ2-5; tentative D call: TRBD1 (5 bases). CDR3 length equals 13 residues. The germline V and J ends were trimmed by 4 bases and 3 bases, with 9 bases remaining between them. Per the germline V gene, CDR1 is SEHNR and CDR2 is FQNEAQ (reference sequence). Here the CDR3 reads CASSWGGEETQYF. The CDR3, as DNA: TGTGCCAGCAGCTGGGGCGGAGAAGAGACCCAGTACTTC.

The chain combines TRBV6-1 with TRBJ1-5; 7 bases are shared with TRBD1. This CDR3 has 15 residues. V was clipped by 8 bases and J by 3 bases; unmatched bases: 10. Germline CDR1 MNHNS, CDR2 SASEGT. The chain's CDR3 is CASLTGAKNNQPQHF. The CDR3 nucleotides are TGTGCCAGCTTAACAGGGGCGAAAAACAATCAGCCCCAGCATTTT.

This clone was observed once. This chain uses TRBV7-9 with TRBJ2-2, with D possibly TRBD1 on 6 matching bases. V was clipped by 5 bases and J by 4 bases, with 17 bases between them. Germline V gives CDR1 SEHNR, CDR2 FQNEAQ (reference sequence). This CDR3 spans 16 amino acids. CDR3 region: CASSRTRDTFTGELFF. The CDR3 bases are TGTGCCAGCAGCCGGACCCGGGACACGTTCACCGGGGAGCTGTTTTTT. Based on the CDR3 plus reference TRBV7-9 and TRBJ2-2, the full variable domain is DTGVSQNPRHKITKRGQNVTFRCDPISEHNRLYWYRQTLGQGPEFLTYFQNEAQLEKSRLLSDRFSAERPKGSFSTLEIQRTEQGDSAMYLCASSRTRDTFTGELFFGEGSRLTVL.

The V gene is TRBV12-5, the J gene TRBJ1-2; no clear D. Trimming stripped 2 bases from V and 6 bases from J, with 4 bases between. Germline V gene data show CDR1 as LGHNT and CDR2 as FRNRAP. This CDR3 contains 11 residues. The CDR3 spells CASGLPHGYTF. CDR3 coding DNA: TGTGCTAGTGGTTTGCCCCATGGCTACACCTTC.

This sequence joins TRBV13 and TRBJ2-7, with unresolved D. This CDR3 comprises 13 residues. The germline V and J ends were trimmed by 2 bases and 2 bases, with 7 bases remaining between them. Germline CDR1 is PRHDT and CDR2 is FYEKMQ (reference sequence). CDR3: CASSLQLTYEQYF. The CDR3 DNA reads TGTGCCAGCAGCTTACAGCTAACCTACGAGCAGTACTTC. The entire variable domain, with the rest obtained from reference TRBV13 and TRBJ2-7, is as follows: AAGVIQSPRHLIKEKRETATLKCYPIPRHDTVYWYQQGPGQDPQFLISFYEKMQSDKGSIPDRFSAQQFSDYHSELNMSSLELGDSALYFCASSLQLTYEQYFGPGTRLTVT.

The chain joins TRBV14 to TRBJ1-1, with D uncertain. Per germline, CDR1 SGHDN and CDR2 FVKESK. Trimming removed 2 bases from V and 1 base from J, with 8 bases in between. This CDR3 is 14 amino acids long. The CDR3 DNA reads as TGTGCCAGCAGCCAAACTACCGAGAACACTGAAGCTTTCTTT. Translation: CASSQTTENTEAFF.

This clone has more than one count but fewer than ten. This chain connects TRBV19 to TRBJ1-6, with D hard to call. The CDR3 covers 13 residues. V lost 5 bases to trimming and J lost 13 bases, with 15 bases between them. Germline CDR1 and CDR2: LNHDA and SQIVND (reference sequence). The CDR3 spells CASSYSTGSPLHF. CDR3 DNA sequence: TGTGCCAGTAGTTACTCGACCGGATCCCCCCTCCACTTT.

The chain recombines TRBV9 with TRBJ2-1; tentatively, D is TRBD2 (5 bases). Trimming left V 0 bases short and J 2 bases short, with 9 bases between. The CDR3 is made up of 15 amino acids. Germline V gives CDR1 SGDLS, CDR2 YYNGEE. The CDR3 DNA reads TGTGCCAGCAGCGTAGCGAGCGGACCCTACAATGAGCAGTTCTTC. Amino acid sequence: CASSVASGPYNEQFF. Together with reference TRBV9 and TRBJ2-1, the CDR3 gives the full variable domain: DSGVTQTPKHLITATGQRVTLRCSPRSGDLSVYWYQQSLDQGLQFLIQYYNGEERAKGNILERFSAQQFPDLHSELNLSSLELGDSALYFCASSVASGPYNEQFFGPGTRLTVL.